This T cell receptor (beta chain) was obtained from a study of blood T cell repertoires in COVID-19. Whole-study context: The origin of the acute and convalescent COVID-19 samples was the United States, Italy and Spain.

CDR1 is MNHEY and CDR2 is SVGEGT in the germline V gene. The CDR3 runs to 15 residues. V shed 5 bases and J 3 bases; nucleotides not matched to a gene: 6. The assay was immunoSEQ multiplex PCR, and TCRdb's table has in-frame clones only and misses some. The table lists some 50,000 clones, over 70% of them singletons. The sequenced sample consisted of peripheral blood. This chain joins TRBV6-2 or TRBV6-3 and TRBJ2-7; 11 positions agree with TRBD2. The clonotype originates from a human donor in a cohort sampled during active COVID-19. The CDR3 DNA reads as TGTGCCAGCAGTGATCGACTAGCGGGGATCTACGAGCAGTACTTC. It specifies CASSDRLAGIYEQYF.